A single sample gave rise to the 8 T cell receptor beta chains below, sequenced in a study of control samples from healthy donors and cancer patients. Profiling relied on immunoSEQ multiplex PCR, and the TCRdb table lists in-frame clones only, not all of them. The repertoire holds 150,000 or so clones, with 85% to 95% as singletons. Sequencing was performed on PBMCs. The receptor set was obtained from a man aged 60 to 69 with colorectal cancer.

V and J are TRBV28 and TRBJ1-2, with D tentatively TRBD1 (5 bases). Trimming shortened V by 11 bases and J by 6 bases, and 16 bases separated the two germline ends. CDR1 and CDR2 (germline): MDHEN, SYDVKM. The CDR3 contains 12 residues. CDR3 residues: CAGAGQGDGYTF. The CDR3 DNA sequence: TGTGCCGGCGCGGGCCAGGGCGATGGCTACACCTTC.

The chain links TRBV10-2 to TRBJ2-5; 9 positions agree with TRBD1. J gave up 5 bases and V 6 bases, and 10 bases lay outside the gene matches. The CDR3 consists of 15 residues. Germline V CDR1 and CDR2: WSHSY, SAAADI. This CDR3 reads CASSGTGYDWETQYF. For the CDR3, the DNA is TGCGCCAGCAGCGGGACAGGGTATGATTGGGAGACCCAGTACTTC.

The chain links TRBV6-2 or TRBV6-3 to TRBJ1-6; the D is unclear. The V gene lost 0 bases and the J gene lost 7 bases, with 10 bases spanning the gap. CDR1 MNHEY and CDR2 SVGEGT come from the germline V gene. The CDR3 totals 15 residues. CDR3 DNA sequence: TGTGCCAGCAGTTACTCGACGATAGGGAATTCACCCCTCCACTTT. This translates into CASSYSTIGNSPLHF.

The chain is built from TRBV18 and TRBJ2-2, with D perhaps matching TRBD2 (6 bases). CDR3 length: 15 residues. The germline V and J ends were trimmed by 0 bases and 6 bases, with 11 bases remaining between them. Germline CDR1 KGHSH, CDR2 LQKENI. The CDR3 loop is CASSPPGLLAGELFF. CDR3 coding DNA: TGTGCCAGCTCACCACCGGGACTCCTTGCCGGGGAGCTGTTTTTT.

This clone has only one observation. The gene calls are TRBV3-1 (or the pseudogene TRBV3-2) and TRBJ2-1; D ambiguous. The CDR3 is made up of 15 amino acids. Trimming removed 0 bases at V and 4 bases at J, with 10 bases between. Germline CDR1 LGHDT, CDR2 YNNKEL (reference sequence). This chain's CDR3 is CASSQDGSEYNEQFF. In nucleotides, the CDR3 is TGTGCCAGCAGCCAAGATGGATCGGAGTACAATGAGCAGTTCTTC.

The chain carries TRBV7-2 and TRBJ2-1; 10 positions match TRBD2. CDR1 and CDR2 (germline): SGHTA, FQGNSA. This CDR3 contains 16 residues. Trimming cost V 5 bases and J 0 bases; bases outside gene matches: 4. The CDR3 sequence is CASSISSGSSYNEQFF. The DNA of the CDR3 is TGTGCCAGCAGCATTTCTAGCGGGAGCTCCTACAATGAGCAGTTCTTC.

The chain uses TRBV9 and TRBJ2-1; D might be TRBD2 (5 bases). This CDR3 comprises 16 residues. Germline assignment: CDR1 SGDLS and CDR2 YYNGEE. Trimming cost V 2 bases and J 7 bases, with 19 bases left between them. The CDR3 coding sequence is TGTGCCAGCAGCGTCACCTGGACCACCACTAGGAATGAGCAGTTCTTC. It translates to CASSVTWTTTRNEQFF.

This sequence joins TRBV7-8 and TRBJ2-1; the match to TRBD2 covers 12 bases. The germline gives CDR1 SGHVS, CDR2 FQNEAQ. The CDR3 is made up of 15 amino acids. V dropped 0 bases and J dropped 7; count of bases not matched to a gene: 1. DNA of the CDR3: TGTGCCAGCAGCTTAGCGCTAGCGGGGGGGAATGAGCAGTTCTTC. As protein: CASSLALAGGNEQFF.